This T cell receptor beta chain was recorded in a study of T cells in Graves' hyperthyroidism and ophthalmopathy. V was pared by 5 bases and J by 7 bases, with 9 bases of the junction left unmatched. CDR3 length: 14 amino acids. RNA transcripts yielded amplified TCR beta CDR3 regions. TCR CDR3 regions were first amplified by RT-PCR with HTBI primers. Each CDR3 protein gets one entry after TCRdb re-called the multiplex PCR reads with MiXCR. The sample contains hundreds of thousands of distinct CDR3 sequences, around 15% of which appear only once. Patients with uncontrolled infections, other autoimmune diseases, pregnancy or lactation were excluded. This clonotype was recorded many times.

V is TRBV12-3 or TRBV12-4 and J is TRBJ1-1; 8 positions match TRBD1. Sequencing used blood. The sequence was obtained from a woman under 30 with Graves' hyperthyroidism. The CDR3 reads CASSTTLGTGEAFF. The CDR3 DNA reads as TGTGCCAGCAGTACCACCCTAGGGACAGGTGAAGCTTTCTTT.